Each of the 5 T cell receptor beta chains below was sequenced from the same sample in a study of T cell changes during pregnancy in multiple sclerosis (dated by TCRdb to between 2018 and 2021). Libraries were constructed by the immunoSEQ multiplex PCR assay. In its TCRdb copy, this immuneACCESS table keeps in-frame sequences only and misses some clones. Where compared with another copy, unresolved V genes explain less than half of these, and the others have no known cause. The sample table shows about 100,000 clones, and approximately 94% are seen once. The top ten hold 0.9% of the sample. This material consisted of peripheral blood, taken before pregnancy. All receptors derive from a female donor with multiple sclerosis, enrolled in a pregnancy study.

The V call is TRBV7-9, the J call TRBJ2-5; maybe TRBD2 (6 bases). The germline gives CDR1 SEHNR, CDR2 FQNEAQ (reference sequence). The length of the CDR3 is 16 residues. The V gene lost 6 bases and the J gene lost 1 base, with 18 bases spanning the gap. The CDR3 DNA sequence: TGTGCCAGCAGAATCGCGGGGACTGGCCCCCAAGAGACCCAGTACTTC. This gives the protein CASRIAGTGPQETQYF.

The genes are TRBV5-4 and TRBJ1-1; a weak D match, TRBD1 (6 bases). From germline, CDR1 is SGHNT and CDR2 YYREEE (reference sequence). CDR3 length: 15 amino acids. Trimming removed 4 bases from V and 4 bases from J, with 17 bases in between. CDR3 sequence (DNA): TGTGCCAGCAGCGTGGTCGTGGGGGCGACCACTGAAGCTTTCTTT. Translated: CASSVVVGATTEAFF.

This sequence joins TRBV7-8 and TRBJ1-2; TRBD1 matches 7 bases. Germline V gene sequence: CDR1 SGHVS, CDR2 FQNEAQ. The ends lost 5 bases at V and 3 bases at J; junction bases unmatched: 12. The CDR3 sequence is 16 residues long. CDR3 sequence (DNA): TGTGCCAGCAGCCCCTCCTACAGGGGAAACCACTATGGCTACACCTTC. The encoded protein is CASSPSYRGNHYGYTF.

The gene calls are TRBV19 and TRBJ1-1; 7 bases match TRBD1. V gave up 2 bases and J gave up 3 bases; unmatched junction bases: 6. CDR1 and CDR2 from the germline V gene are LNHDA and SQIVND (reference sequence). There are 15 residues in the CDR3. CDR3 residues: CASSILDRVHTEAFF. CDR3 nucleotide sequence: TGTGCCAGTAGTATATTAGACAGGGTTCACACTGAAGCTTTCTTT.

This clone appeared a single time. The rearrangement links TRBV5-1 to TRBJ1-4; possible D gene TRBD1, 6 bases. The CDR3 covers 13 residues. The germline V and J ends were trimmed by 2 bases and 15 bases, with 17 bases remaining between them. Germline CDR1 reads SGHRS; CDR2 reads YFSETQ. CDR3 bases: TGCGCCAGCAGCTTAGGCCGAACAGGGCCCTTGTTTTTT. Translated, it gives CASSLGRTGPLFF.